This T cell receptor beta chain was obtained from a study of cytomegalovirus exposure and HLA in healthy donors. Overall study context: In a later analysis, the 120 or so validation repertoires were reported to have used the same platform as the roughly 700 first-cohort repertoires.

The germline V gene has CDR1 SGHTA and CDR2 FQGNSA. V was clipped by 1 base and J by 7 bases, with 14 bases between them. The CDR3 contains 14 residues. Findings and caveats of the study: Cytomegalovirus association was assigned to about 150 TCR beta chains.

This table comes from immunoSEQ multiplex PCR, and its TCRdb copy is limited to in-frame clones, with some not included. The sample lists about 150,000 clones, roughly 91% occurring once. On this clone: Its specificity is unknown.

The rearrangement links TRBV7-2 to TRBJ2-7; D may be TRBD1 (5 bases). The clonotype comes from a man younger than 35 in good health and CMV-seronegative. Sequenced sample: PBMCs. CDR3 residues: CASSLGRQIREQYF. DNA for the CDR3: TGTGCCAGCAGCTTAGGGCGACAGATACGAGAGCAGTACTTC.